These T cell receptor beta chains were read from a single sample in a study of blood T cells in healthy people across ages. A single record per CDR3 protein comes from TCRdb applying MiXCR to the 5' RACE reads. Altogether 1.5 million to 2 million distinct CDR3 sequences are present, roughly 52% being singletons, with the ten largest covering roughly 2%. The source material was blood. These receptors all come from a woman between 40 and 55 years old in good health. Both conserved end residues are part of each CDR3. The order of the fields is D gene, clone size, J gene, V gene, CDR3 DNA, CDR3 protein. A D gene is named only where the DNA matches it firmly. Size is omitted from some rows. Given values are once, few, many or a class for expanded clones.

NA | NA | TRBJ2-5 | TRBV6-5 | TGTGCCAGCAGTTATAACACGGGGGAATGGGAGACCCAGTACTTC | CASSYNTGEWETQYF
NA | NA | TRBJ1-2 | TRBV20-1 | TGCAGTGCTTCCCGGGGGGGCTATGGCTACACCTTC | CSASRGGYGYTF
TRBD1 | NA | TRBJ2-3 | TRBV6-2/TRBV6-3 | TGTGCCAGCAGCAAGGATCGACAGGGAACCCCTAGCACAGATACGCAGTATTTT | CASSKDRQGTPSTDTQYF
NA | NA | TRBJ1-1 | TRBV7-2 | TGTGCCAGCAGCTTCTCGAACACTGAAGCTTTCTTT | CASSFSNTEAFF
TRBD1 | few | TRBJ2-7 | TRBV13 | TGTGCCAGCAGCTCCGGGACAGGGTACCCCGAGCAGTACTTC | CASSSGTGYPEQYF
NA | few | TRBJ2-7 | TRBV6-5 | TGTGCCAGCAGACAGGGTTTCTACGAGCAGTACTTC | CASRQGFYEQYF
NA | NA | TRBJ1-2 | TRBV28 | TGTGCCAGTAGCGAATTGGACGGCGTTAACTATGGCTACACCTTC | CASSELDGVNYGYTF
TRBD2 | NA | TRBJ2-3 | TRBV6-5 | TGTGCCAGCAGTTACTTCCCTTGGGTAGCGGGGGACACAGATACGCAGTATTTT | CASSYFPWVAGDTDTQYF
TRBD2 | NA | TRBJ2-7 | TRBV5-1 | TGCGCCAGCAGATCTAGCGGGGGGAGCTCCTACAATGAGCAGTACTTC | CASRSSGGSSYNEQYF
NA | NA | TRBJ2-1 | TRBV29-1 | TGCACCGGGGTGGACAATGAGCAGTTCTTC | CTGVDNEQFF
NA | NA | TRBJ2-1 | TRBV11-1 | TGTGCCAGCAGCTTATTGACAGGAGTTCAGTTCTTC | CASSLLTGVQFF
NA | NA | TRBJ2-7 | TRBV20-1 | TGCAGTGCTAGAGACTTCGCGCGAACATCCGAATACGAGCAGTACTTC | CSARDFARTSEYEQYF
TRBD1 | few | TRBJ2-5 | TRBV29-1 | TGCAGCGTCCCCCATGGGGGGACAGGTACTAAAGAGACCCAGTACTTC | CSVPHGGTGTKETQYF
NA | NA | TRBJ2-3 | TRBV5-1 | TGCGCCAGCAGCCCGGAAGGCGGGGGCACAGATACGCAGTATTTT | CASSPEGGGTDTQYF
NA | NA | TRBJ1-2 | TRBV9 | TGTGCCAGCACCAGGGTTTTGGATGGCTACACCTTC | CASTRVLDGYTF
TRBD2 | NA | TRBJ2-7 | TRBV6-6 | TGTGCAACGGGGGGAGGCAGTCGCCCCTACGAGCAGTACTTC | CATGGGSRPYEQYF
TRBD1 | NA | TRBJ2-4 | TRBV29-1 | TGCAGCCACTCGGGACAGGGGGGCATTCAGTACTTC | CSHSGQGGIQYF
TRBD1 | few | TRBJ2-3 | TRBV7-9 | TGTGCCAGCAGCTTCTATCGGGACAGGGTCAAGACAGATACGCAGTATTTT | CASSFYRDRVKTDTQYF
TRBD1 | few | TRBJ2-1 | TRBV6-5 | TGTGCCAGCAGTTACTCAGGACAGGGAAACTACAATGAGCAGTTCTTC | CASSYSGQGNYNEQFF
NA | once | TRBJ2-1 | TRBV27 | TGTGCCAGCAGTTTCTATGGGGTCAATGAGCAGTTCTTC | CASSFYGVNEQFF
NA | NA | TRBJ2-5 | TRBV5-1 | TGCGCCAGCAGCTTGGAACAGATATCGGAGACCCAGTACTTC | CASSLEQISETQYF
NA | NA | TRBJ2-5 | TRBV11-2 | TGTGCCAGCAGCTCCCTCCGAGAACAAGAGACCCAGTACTTC | CASSSLREQETQYF
TRBD1 | many | TRBJ2-7 | TRBV20-1 | TGCAGTGCGAGGGGGCGGTACGAGCAGTACTTC | CSARGRYEQYF
NA | NA | TRBJ2-3 | TRBV7-9 | TGTGCCAGCAGCCCCCCCCGAGGTTATACGCAGTATTTT | CASSPPRGYTQYF
NA | NA | TRBJ2-3 | TRBV10-2 | TGCGCCAGCAGTGACCGCGGGTGGCAGTATTTT | CASSDRGWQYF
NA | NA | TRBJ1-1 | TRBV25-1 | TGTGCCAGCAATCCCGGGACCCAGAACACTGAAGCTTTCTTT | CASNPGTQNTEAFF
NA | NA | TRBJ2-3 | TRBV5-1 | TGCGCCAGCAGCTGCGACACTCGCACAGATACGCAGTATTTT | CASSCDTRTDTQYF
NA | NA | TRBJ2-3 | TRBV7-9 | TGTGCCAGCAGCCAAGTGATTTTTACGCAGTATTTT | CASSQVIFTQYF
TRBD2 | few | TRBJ2-1 | TRBV2 | TGTGCCAGCATGAGCAGAGGACTAGAGGGCAATGAGCAGTTCTTC | CASMSRGLEGNEQFF
TRBD1 | NA | TRBJ1-5 | TRBV6-1 | TGTGCCAGCAGTCATTACCGGGACAGGGTCTTTGTGGGCAATCAGCCCCAGCATTTT | CASSHYRDRVFVGNQPQHF
TRBD2 | NA | TRBJ2-1 | TRBV7-3 | TGTGCCAGCAGCCGAGGACTAGGTCAAGAGCAGTTCTTC | CASSRGLGQEQFF
NA | few | TRBJ2-7 | TRBV21-1 | TGTGCCAGCAGCAGGGGCTCCCTTAGCCACGAGCAGTACTTC | CASSRGSLSHEQYF
TRBD2 | once | TRBJ2-5 | TRBV5-6 | TGTGCCAGCAGCTCGGGACTAGCGGGGGGGTTGCAGTACTTC | CASSSGLAGGLQYF
TRBD1 | few | TRBJ1-5 | TRBV27 | TGTGCCAGCAATAAAGACGGCAGGGGGCACCAGCCCCAGCATTTT | CASNKDGRGHQPQHF
NA | few | TRBJ2-5 | TRBV9 | TGTGCCAGCAGCGTAGGTATAGGGAGAGAGACCCAGTACTTC | CASSVGIGRETQYF
NA | once | TRBJ2-7 | TRBV28 | TGTGCCAGCAAAACCTCGGGAGTAATCGGCGACGAGCAGTACTTC | CASKTSGVIGDEQYF
NA | NA | TRBJ2-5 | TRBV12-3/TRBV12-4 | TGTGCCAGCAGTTTTCAGGATGGAGGGGTTTGGGAGCAGTACTTC | CASSFQDGGVWEQYF
NA | many | TRBJ2-5 | TRBV7-2 | TGTGCCAGCAGCTTAGGAGATCGGGCGGGAGAGACCCAGTACTTC | CASSLGDRAGETQYF
NA | few | TRBJ2-5 | TRBV25-1 | TGTGCCAGCAAGGGTGCAGGGCGCTCACAAGAGACCCAGTACTTC | CASKGAGRSQETQYF
NA | NA | TRBJ2-7 | TRBV7-2 | TGTGCCAGCAGCCACAATAGGGGGATAGGATCCTACAATGAGCAGTACTTC | CASSHNRGIGSYNEQYF
TRBD2 | few | TRBJ2-1 | TRBV5-1 | TGCGCCAGCAGCTTGATGGCTAGCGGGGGGTACAATGAGCAGTTCTTC | CASSLMASGGYNEQFF
NA | NA | TRBJ1-1 | TRBV20-1 | TGCAGTGCTAACTCCCCGGCTGGCATTAGCACTGAAGCTTTCTTT | CSANSPAGISTEAFF
TRBD2 | NA | TRBJ2-5 | TRBV28 | TGTGCCAGCAGCGCCACCCTCGGGGGGGGTAGTGGGAATGAGCAGTACTTC | CASSATLGGGSGNEQYF